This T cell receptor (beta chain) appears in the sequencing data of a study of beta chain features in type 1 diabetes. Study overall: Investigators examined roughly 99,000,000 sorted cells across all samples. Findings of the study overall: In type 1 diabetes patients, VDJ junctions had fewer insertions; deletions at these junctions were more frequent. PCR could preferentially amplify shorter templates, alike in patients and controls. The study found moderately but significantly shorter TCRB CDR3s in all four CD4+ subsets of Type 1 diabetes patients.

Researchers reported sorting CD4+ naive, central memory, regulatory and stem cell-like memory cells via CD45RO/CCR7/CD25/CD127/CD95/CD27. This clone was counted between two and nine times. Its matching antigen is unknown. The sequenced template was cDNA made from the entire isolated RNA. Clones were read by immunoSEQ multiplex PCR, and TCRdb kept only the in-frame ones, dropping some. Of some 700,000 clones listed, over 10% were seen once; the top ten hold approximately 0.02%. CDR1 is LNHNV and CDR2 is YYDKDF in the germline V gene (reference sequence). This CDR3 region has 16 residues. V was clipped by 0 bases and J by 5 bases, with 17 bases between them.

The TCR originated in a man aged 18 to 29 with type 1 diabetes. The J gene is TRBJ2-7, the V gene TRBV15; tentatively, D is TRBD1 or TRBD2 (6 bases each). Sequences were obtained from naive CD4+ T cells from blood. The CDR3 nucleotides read TGTGCCACCAGCAGAGAAATACGGGGGCCGAAAGACGAGCAGTACTTC. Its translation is CATSREIRGPKDEQYF.